This T cell receptor (beta chain) was captured in a study of tumor and adjacent non-tumor tissue in lung cancer. Study as a whole: Histology: 12 adenocarcinoma, 2 squamous cell carcinoma, 1 small cell lung cancer. Each sample yielded around 4.2 million productive TCRbeta reads on average. Study results and caveats: Tumor tissue had significantly higher TCR diversity than normal lung.

This clonotype occurred many times. Its antigen is currently unknown. A modified ARM-PCR protocol with three rounds of nested PCR amplified TCRbeta. TCRdb fed the multiplex PCR reads into MiXCR, producing one record per CDR3 protein. The sample has over 100,000 distinct CDR3 sequences; 75% are singletons. No cell sorting was done before RNA was extracted from the tissue. The CDR3 extends over 12 amino acids. V dropped 4 bases and J dropped 4; count of bases not matched to a gene: 0. Germline V CDR1 and CDR2: SQVTM, ANQGSEA. This clonotype was sampled from a woman aged 60-75 years with non-small cell lung cancer. Sequenced: lung tumor tissue. The rearrangement joins TRBV29-1 to TRBJ2-5, with 10 positions matching TRBD2. DNA of the CDR3: TGCAGCGTTGGGACTAGCGGAGAGACCCAGTACTTC. The encoded protein is CSVGTSGETQYF. The whole variable domain, remainder taken from reference TRBV29-1 and TRBJ2-5, is SAVISQKPSRDICQRGTSLTIQCQVDSQVTMMFWYRQQPGQSLTLIATANQGSEATYESGFVIDKFPISRPNLTFSTLTVSNMSPEDSSIYLCSVGTSGETQYFGPGTRLLVL.